One and the same sample provided the 20 T cell receptor beta chains below, sequenced in a study of beta chain features in type 1 diabetes. All of the isolated RNA was reverse transcribed, so expressed TCRB transcripts were sequenced. Profiling relied on immunoSEQ multiplex PCR, and the TCRdb table lists in-frame clones only, not all of them. Of roughly 370,000 clones in the sample, about 15% are singletons; the top ten hold roughly 0.036%. The material sequenced was naive CD4+ T cells from blood. The receptors here all came from a man aged 30 to 39 in good health.

A few counts support this clone. The J gene is TRBJ2-5, the V gene TRBV7-2; perhaps D is TRBD1 or TRBD2 (5 bases each). V was trimmed by 5 bases and J by 2 bases, leaving 9 bases between them. Per germline, CDR1 SGHTA and CDR2 FQGNSA. The CDR3 spans 13 residues. CDR3 sequence (DNA): TGTGCCAGCAGCCCCTGGGGGCAAGAGACCCAGTACTTC. Protein product: CASSPWGQETQYF.

CDR3: CASSPRRNTGELFF. In nucleotides, the CDR3 is TGTGCCAGCAGCCCCCGGAGGAACACCGGGGAGCTGTTTTTT. This chain joins TRBV5-4 and TRBJ2-2; D uncertain. The ends were cut back, 4 bases at V and 1 base at J, with 8 bases in the middle. The CDR3 is 14 residues long. Germline CDR1 and CDR2: SGHNT and YYREEE (reference sequence).

This clone was observed a few times. V gene TRBV27 combines with J gene TRBJ2-7; 9 bases are a match to TRBD1. Trimming cost V 8 bases and J 6 bases; bases outside gene matches: 8. The CDR3 covers 13 residues. Looked up from germline, CDR1 is MNHEY and CDR2 is SMNVEV (reference sequence). CDR3: CASGGQGWVEQYF. The DNA for the CDR3 is TGTGCCAGCGGGGGACAGGGATGGGTCGAGCAGTACTTC.

CDR3 loop: CASRDRVNYGYTF. CDR3 nucleotides: TGTGCCAGCCGGGACAGGGTAAACTATGGCTACACCTTC. V is TRBV27 and J is TRBJ1-2; TRBD1 matches at 9 bases. This CDR3 is built from 13 residues. V trimming: 8 bases; J trimming: 2 bases; junction bases outside the gene matches: 3. Germline V CDR1 and CDR2: MNHEY, SMNVEV (reference sequence).

The J gene is TRBJ2-1, the V gene TRBV6-5, with 10 positions matching TRBD2. Germline V gives CDR1 MNHEY, CDR2 SVGAGI. CDR3 length equals 15 residues. J was trimmed by 9 bases and V by 4 bases; bases with no gene match: 9. The CDR3 loop reads CASSLLAGPRGEQFF. CDR3 DNA: TGTGCCAGCAGTTTACTAGCGGGGCCTAGGGGTGAGCAGTTCTTC.

This chain joins TRBV15 and TRBJ2-3; D is perhaps TRBD2 (6 bases). Germline CDR1 reads LNHNV; CDR2 reads YYDKDF (reference sequence). Trimming took off 3 bases at V and 3 bases at J, with 16 bases between the two ends. The CDR3 spans 16 residues. In nucleotides, the CDR3 is TGTGCCACCAGCAGGGGTTCGGCGGGGTATACAGATACGCAGTATTTT. It yields the protein CATSRGSAGYTDTQYF. Together with reference TRBV15 and TRBJ2-3, the CDR3 gives the full variable domain: DAMVIQNPRYQVTQFGKPVTLSCSQTLNHNVMYWYQQKSSQAPKLLFHYYDKDFNNEADTPDNFQSRRPNTSFCFLDIRSPGLGDTAMYLCATSRGSAGYTDTQYFGPGTRLTVL.

This clone was seen a few times. The gene calls are TRBV4-3 and TRBJ1-2, with D possibly being TRBD1 (6 bases). This CDR3 is built from 16 residues. The V gene lost 1 base and the J gene lost 4 bases, with 16 bases spanning the gap. Germline V gene sequence: CDR1 LGHNA, CDR2 YSLEER. The CDR3: CASSQANEQGRYGYTF. The CDR3 nucleotides read TGCGCCAGCAGCCAAGCCAACGAACAGGGTCGCTATGGCTACACCTTC.

The genes are TRBV6-5 and TRBJ2-3, with 9 bases aligning to TRBD2. Germline V gene data show CDR1 as MNHEY and CDR2 as SVGAGI. The trim removed 8 bases at V and 3 bases at J, leaving 6 bases unmatched. CDR3 length: 14 residues. DNA for the CDR3: TGTGCCAGCTATCGTAGCGGGAGAACAGATACGCAGTATTTT. Protein: CASYRSGRTDTQYF.

This clone was seen only a few times. The chain couples TRBV20-1 to TRBJ2-1; no definite D call. Trimming took 4 bases from V and 2 from J, leaving 3 bases between them. The CDR3 is made up of 11 amino acids. Germline CDR1 and CDR2: DFQATT and SNEGSKA (reference sequence). The DNA of the CDR3 is TGCAGTGCTAACGCCTACAATGAGCAGTTCTTC. Translating it yields CSANAYNEQFF.

This clone has a handful of counts. The gene calls are TRBV7-9 and TRBJ2-1; maybe TRBD2 (5 bases). V shed 3 bases and J shed 2 bases, with 8 bases lying between them. CDR1 and CDR2 from the germline V gene are SEHNR and FQNEAQ (reference sequence). The CDR3 loop spans 14 amino acids. CDR3 residues: CASSFVLAYNEQFF. In nucleotides, the CDR3 is TGTGCCAGCAGCTTTGTACTAGCCTACAATGAGCAGTTCTTC. Together with reference TRBV7-9 and TRBJ2-1, the CDR3 gives the full variable domain: DTGVSQNPRHKITKRGQNVTFRCDPISEHNRLYWYRQTLGQGPEFLTYFQNEAQLEKSRLLSDRFSAERPKGSFSTLEIQRTEQGDSAMYLCASSFVLAYNEQFFGPGTRLTVL.

This clone has just a few counts. The CDR3 reads CATSRWGQGGQETQYF. The CDR3, as DNA: TGTGCCACCAGCAGATGGGGGCAGGGAGGCCAAGAGACCCAGTACTTC. The chain has TRBV15 and TRBJ2-5; D could derive from TRBD1 or TRBD2 (6 bases each). CDR1 is LNHNV and CDR2 is YYDKDF in the germline V gene (reference sequence). V gave up 2 bases and J gave up 1 base, with 14 bases separating them. There are 16 residues in the CDR3.

V and J are TRBV7-9 and TRBJ2-1; D gene unclear. Trimming left V 3 bases short and J 0 bases short, with 12 bases between. Germline CDR1 reads SEHNR; CDR2 reads FQNEAQ (reference sequence). There are 16 residues in the CDR3. The CDR3, as DNA: TGTGCCAGCAGCTTTTCAACTGATAGCTCCTACAATGAGCAGTTCTTC. Residues: CASSFSTDSSYNEQFF.

The chain joins TRBV9 to TRBJ1-2; tentative D call: TRBD1 (5 bases). The CDR3 runs 12 residues. Germline V gives CDR1 SGDLS, CDR2 YYNGEE. Trimming removed 0 bases from V and 8 bases from J, with 8 bases in between. The DNA of the CDR3 is TGTGCCAGCAGCGTAGGAAGACAGGGCTACACCTTC. Translation: CASSVGRQGYTF.

In this sample, this clone turned up a few times. The V and J genes are TRBV30 and TRBJ1-4, with unresolved D. This CDR3 has 15 residues. V was pared by 3 bases and J by 11 bases, with 22 bases between. From germline, CDR1 is GTSNPN and CDR2 SVGIG (reference sequence). The CDR3 region is CAWSLGQSDTKKLFF. The DNA for the CDR3 is TGTGCCTGGAGCCTCGGCCAGTCCGACACGAAGAAACTGTTTTTT.

This clone was counted between two and nine times. The chain recombines TRBV6-5 with TRBJ2-6; D remains unclear. From germline, CDR1 is MNHEY and CDR2 SVGAGI. This CDR3 contains 15 residues. The ends were cut back, 5 bases at V and 1 base at J, with 9 bases in the middle. The DNA of the CDR3 is TGTGCCAGCAGTGCCGCCGGATCTGGGGCCAACGTCCTGACTTTC. Its translation is CASSAAGSGANVLTF.

V usage is TRBV15 and J usage is TRBJ2-7; no clear D. Germline V gene data show CDR1 as LNHNV and CDR2 as YYDKDF (reference sequence). The germline V and J ends were trimmed by 0 bases and 6 bases, with 15 bases remaining between them. This CDR3 has 15 amino acids. For the CDR3, the DNA is TGTGCCACCAGCAGAGAGGGGTGGCCCTTGTCCGAGCAGTACGTC. It yields the protein CATSREGWPLSEQYV.

This clone has just a few counts. J is TRBJ2-1 and V is TRBV30; a weak D match, TRBD2 (6 bases). V gave up 7 bases and J gave up 9 bases, with 13 bases separating them. This CDR3 spans 11 amino acids. The germline CDR1 and CDR2 sequences are GTSNPN and SVGIG (reference sequence). In DNA form, the CDR3 reads TGTGCCTACGCGGGAAGGGTTGAGCAGTTCTTC. It yields the protein CAYAGRVEQFF.

This chain links TRBV7-2 with TRBJ1-1; D gene unclear. Trimming left V 4 bases short and J 7 bases short, with 13 bases between. CDR1 is SGHTA, CDR2 FQGNSA, per germline. The CDR3 loop spans 13 amino acids. CDR3 residues: CASSSRYFGEAFF. CDR3 bases: TGTGCCAGCAGCTCAAGGTATTTCGGTGAAGCTTTCTTT.

This chain connects TRBV30 to TRBJ2-7, with D possibly called TRBD1 or TRBD2 (5 bases each). The CDR3 consists of 15 residues. The germline CDR1 and CDR2 sequences are GTSNPN and SVGIG (reference sequence). Deletions cut 0 bases from V and 2 bases from J, with 14 bases between. The CDR3 loop is CAWSVVEGLAYEQYF. DNA for the CDR3: TGTGCCTGGAGTGTTGTAGAGGGGCTAGCCTACGAGCAGTACTTC. The entire variable domain, with the rest obtained from reference TRBV30 and TRBJ2-7, is as follows: SQTIHQWPATLVQPVGSPLSLECTVEGTSNPNLYWYRQAAGRGLQLLFYSVGIGQISSEVPQNLSASRPQDRQFILSSKKLLLSDSGFYLCAWSVVEGLAYEQYFGPGTRLTVT.

This clone has just a few counts. This CDR3 reads CASSLVRQDYEQYF. The DNA of the CDR3 is TGTGCCAGCAGCTTAGTAAGGCAGGACTACGAGCAGTACTTC. J is TRBJ2-7 and V is TRBV7-2; the D is unclear. Per the germline V gene, CDR1 is SGHTA and CDR2 is FQGNSA. Trimming stripped 1 base from V and 3 bases from J, with 10 bases between. There are 14 residues in the CDR3. The entire variable domain, with the rest obtained from reference TRBV7-2 and TRBJ2-7, is as follows: GAGVSQSPSNKVTEKGKDVELRCDPISGHTALYWYRQSLGQGLEFLIYFQGNSAPDKSGLPSDRFSAERTGGSVSTLTIQRTQQEDSAVYLCASSLVRQDYEQYFGPGTRLTVT.